Listed here are 11 T cell receptor beta chains from one sample, sequenced in a study of blood T cell repertoires in COVID-19. TCRdb's copy holds only in-frame clones and misses some; the assay was immunoSEQ multiplex PCR. Among about 310,000 clones listed, roughly 84% were seen once. Sample: peripheral blood. The receptor source for this set is a man aged 45-60 years with active or convalescent COVID-19.

CDR3 nucleotides: TGTGCCAGCAGTGAAGCGGCTGGTAGAAACACCATATATTTT. Its translation: CASSEAAGRNTIYF. V is TRBV6-1 and J is TRBJ1-3; D call uncertain. The CDR3 has 14 amino acids. Between the trimmed V and J ends, which lost 0 bases and 5 bases, there was a span of 8 bases. Germline loops: CDR1 MNHNS, CDR2 SASEGT.

The sample holds one count of this clone. The chain links TRBV18 to TRBJ1-2; D is possibly TRBD1 (5 bases). Germline V CDR1 and CDR2: KGHSH, LQKENI. V was cut by 0 bases and J by 10 bases, with 15 bases left in between. The CDR3 contains 14 residues. The CDR3 sequence: CASSPPYGQHIYTF. In DNA, the CDR3 is TGTGCCAGCTCACCACCGTATGGACAACACATCTACACCTTC.

The chain recombines TRBV24-1 with TRBJ1-1; possible D gene TRBD1, 5 bases. Germline CDR1 KGHDR, CDR2 SFDVKD. Between the trimmed V and J ends, which lost 5 bases and 4 bases, there was a span of 13 bases. This CDR3 contains 14 residues. CDR3 sequence (DNA): TGTGCCACCAGTGGGTGGGGGGACGTCACTGAAGCTTTCTTT. As protein: CATSGWGDVTEAFF.

The J gene is TRBJ2-1, the V gene TRBV10-2; 8 bases are shared with TRBD2. V lost 8 bases and J lost 0; bases outside the gene matches: 12. Germline CDR1 WSHSY, CDR2 SAAADI. The CDR3 is 17 amino acids. The CDR3 is CASGKPHGTSSYNEQFF. In DNA, the CDR3 is TGCGCCAGCGGGAAACCCCACGGGACTAGCTCCTACAATGAGCAGTTCTTC.

This chain joins TRBV18 and TRBJ1-4; D ambiguous. Germline CDR1 is KGHSH and CDR2 is LQKENI. This CDR3 comprises 15 residues. Trimming took off 2 bases at V and 6 bases at J, with 13 bases between the two ends. CDR3 sequence (DNA): TGTGCCAGCTCACCAGTGGCTGATTTATATGAAAAACTGTTTTTT. It yields the protein CASSPVADLYEKLFF. Combining the CDR3 with reference TRBV18 and TRBJ1-4 gives the whole variable domain NAGVMQNPRHLVRRRGQEARLRCSPMKGHSHVYWYRQLPEEGLKFMVYLQKENIIDESGMPKERFSAEFPKEGPSILRIQQVVRGDSAAYFCASSPVADLYEKLFFGSGTQLSVL.

The V call is TRBV2, the J call TRBJ1-2; weak D call: TRBD1 (6 bases). Germline V gene data show CDR1 as SNHLY and CDR2 as FYNNEI. V was trimmed by 6 bases and J by 4 bases, leaving 18 bases between them. This CDR3 comprises 15 residues. CDR3 nucleotides: TGTGCCAGCAGCGCCTCGGGGGGGCTTATCTATGGCTACACCTTC. Its translation: CASSASGGLIYGYTF.

The chain couples TRBV10-2 to TRBJ2-3; tentatively, D is TRBD2 (6 bases). Trimming took 3 bases from V and 0 from J, leaving 7 bases between them. The CDR3 spans 14 residues. Germline CDR1 WSHSY, CDR2 SAAADI. Here the CDR3 reads CASSDLASTDTQYF. The CDR3 nucleotides are TGCGCCAGCAGTGACCTAGCGAGCACAGATACGCAGTATTTT.

This chain uses TRBV19 with TRBJ1-1, with 8 positions matching TRBD1. CDR1 LNHDA and CDR2 SQIVND come from the germline V gene (reference sequence). After removal of 3 bases from V and 6 bases from J, the junction contained 9 bases not matched to a gene. CDR3 length: 15 residues. Here the CDR3 reads CASSIPKTGVAEAFF. CDR3 nucleotides: TGTGCCAGTAGTATTCCGAAGACAGGGGTGGCTGAAGCTTTCTTT.

The chain recombines TRBV5-4 with TRBJ1-4; 7 positions match TRBD1. Germline CDR1 SGHNT, CDR2 YYREEE (reference sequence). The CDR3 length is 16 residues. V shed 3 bases and J 5 bases; nucleotides not matched to a gene: 10. CDR3 DNA sequence: TGTGCCAGCAGCTCAAATGACAGGGAAGGAAATGAAAAACTGTTTTTT. Its protein product is CASSSNDREGNEKLFF.

J is TRBJ1-5 and V is TRBV19, with a weak D call TRBD1 (6 bases). Trimming left V 4 bases short and J 8 bases short, with 18 bases between. CDR1 is LNHDA and CDR2 is SQIVND in the germline V gene (reference sequence). The CDR3 is 15 residues long. CDR3 in amino acids: CASSRTPQGGEPQHF. The CDR3 DNA reads as TGTGCCAGTAGTAGGACGCCACAGGGTGGAGAGCCCCAGCATTTT.

This clone was counted once. The genes are TRBV28 and TRBJ2-6; weak D call: TRBD2 (5 bases). CDR1 is MDHEN, CDR2 SYDVKM, per germline. The V end was cut by 7 bases, the J end by 4 bases, with 11 bases between. This CDR3 is built from 14 residues. Written as DNA, the CDR3 is TGTGCCAGCACCTTGGGAGACGGGGCCAACGTCCTGACTTTC. This gives the protein CASTLGDGANVLTF.